These 11 T cell receptor beta chains were all obtained from the same sample, sequenced in a study of blood T cell repertoires in COVID-19. TCRdb's table, derived via immunoSEQ multiplex PCR, lists solely in-frame clones and lacks some. This table holds approximately 170,000 clones, under 85% found once. Sequencing was performed on peripheral blood. Source of these receptors: a man aged 55 to 70 who had recovered from COVID-19.

The J gene is TRBJ1-6, the V gene TRBV14; D may be TRBD1 (5 bases). Germline V gene data show CDR1 as SGHDN and CDR2 as FVKESK. Trimming took off 3 bases at V and 8 bases at J, with 17 bases between the two ends. This CDR3 contains 16 residues. For the CDR3, the DNA is TGTGCCAGCAGCCAGTATCCGGGGGACCGAGATTCACCCCTCCACTTT. Protein product: CASSQYPGDRDSPLHF.

The chain has TRBV29-1 and TRBJ1-1, with a weak D call TRBD1 (5 bases). Germline V gene data show CDR1 as SQVTM and CDR2 as ANQGSEA. This CDR3 is 17 amino acids long. V was cut by 1 base and J by 0 bases, with 18 bases left in between. The CDR3 is CSVEALGEGSMNTEAFF. CDR3 sequence (DNA): TGCAGCGTTGAAGCCCTCGGGGAGGGGTCTATGAACACTGAAGCTTTCTTT.

The chain combines TRBV5-8 with TRBJ1-1; 8 bases are shared with TRBD1. Germline CDR1 SGHTS, CDR2 YDEGEE. Trimming cost V 0 bases and J 5 bases; bases outside gene matches: 6. The CDR3 has 15 amino acids. The CDR3 is CASSLGQGKYTEAFF. CDR3 bases: TGTGCCAGCAGCTTGGGACAGGGGAAATATACTGAAGCTTTCTTT.

This clone was detected a few times. Other DNA sequences from this sample encode an identical CDR3 as well. This chain links TRBV5-1 with TRBJ1-4; 7 bases fit TRBD1. The V and J ends lost 0 bases and 7 bases, in that order; junction bases with no gene match: 3. This CDR3 has 14 residues. The germline gives CDR1 SGHRS, CDR2 YFSETQ. The CDR3 spells CASSLGQGAEKLFF. The CDR3 DNA sequence: TGCGCCAGCAGCTTGGGACAGGGTGCTGAAAAACTGTTTTTT.

J is TRBJ2-3 and V is TRBV9; 7 nucleotides line up with TRBD1. CDR1 is SGDLS, CDR2 YYNGEE, per germline. CDR3 size: 15 residues. J lost 2 bases, V lost 3 bases, and 6 bases had no gene match. As DNA, the CDR3 is TGTGCCAGCAGCGCGTTGGGACAGTCCACAGATACGCAGTATTTT. This encodes CASSALGQSTDTQYF.

V is TRBV5-1 and J is TRBJ1-3; a possible D gene is TRBD1 (6 bases). This CDR3 region has 15 residues. Per the germline V gene, CDR1 is SGHRS and CDR2 is YFSETQ. V dropped 0 bases and J dropped 9 bases, with 16 bases sitting between them. CDR3 sequence (DNA): TGCGCCAGCAGCTTGGAAGGGGGGGCTATAAGCACCATATATTTT. Amino acid sequence: CASSLEGGAISTIYF.

This clone was recorded a few times. CDR3 nucleotides: TGTGCCAGCAGCTTAGGGGCTAGCGGGACCCTACGCACAGATACGCAGTATTTT. As protein: CASSLGASGTLRTDTQYF. The chain employs TRBV13 and TRBJ2-3, with 9 bases fitting TRBD2. J was trimmed by 1 base and V by 0 bases; bases with no gene match: 8. Germline V CDR1 and CDR2: PRHDT, FYEKMQ (reference sequence). The CDR3 covers 18 residues.

The count of this clone is one. The chain combines TRBV27 with TRBJ2-7; D perhaps matches TRBD1 (6 bases). This CDR3 spans 13 amino acids. V was clipped by 6 bases and J by 0 bases, with 9 bases between them. Germline loops: CDR1 MNHEY, CDR2 SMNVEV (reference sequence). The CDR3 sequence: CASRPGVSYEQYF. In nucleotides, the CDR3 is TGTGCCAGCAGGCCAGGGGTCTCCTACGAGCAGTACTTC.

This clone was counted a single time. The chain recombines TRBV7-2 with TRBJ1-1; D is possibly TRBD1 (5 bases). The CDR3 extends over 12 amino acids. The germline gives CDR1 SGHTA, CDR2 FQGNSA. V was trimmed by 3 bases and J by 7 bases, leaving 9 bases between them. CDR3 protein: CASSFRGSEAFF. The CDR3 region has the DNA TGTGCCAGCAGCTTTCGGGGGAGTGAAGCTTTCTTT.

This clone was observed a handful of times. The chain employs TRBV5-4 and TRBJ2-5; weak D call: TRBD2 (7 bases). Deletions cut 6 bases from V and 5 bases from J, with 20 bases between. The CDR3 spans 15 residues. Germline lookup yields CDR1 SGHNT and CDR2 YYREEE (reference sequence). In nucleotides, the CDR3 is TGTGCCAGCACCCGCGCTGGGGGGGGGCAGGAGACCCAGTACTTC. This translates into CASTRAGGGQETQYF.

About this clone itself: An end of the junction does not agree with germline; a read error may underlie this. The J gene is TRBJ2-2, the V gene TRBV19, with 8 bases fitting TRBD1. The germline gives CDR1 LNHDA, CDR2 SQIVND (reference sequence). The CDR3 has 13 amino acids. CDR3 bases: TGTGCCAGTAACCAGGACAGGGTACGGGGAGCTGTTTTT. Its protein product is CASNQDRVRGAVF.